Below are 14 T cell receptor beta chains sequenced from a single sample in a study of CD8 T cells in ankylosing spondylitis. These TCRs are of unknown antigen specificity. TCRdb recomputed calls from the 5' RACE reads with MiXCR, one row per CDR3 protein. The sample has under 550,000 distinct CDR3 sequences, approximately 26% seen once; the top ten hold roughly 0.9%. The study's findings and limits: Within ankylosing spondylitis blood, a TCR beta motif made up of roughly eight highly homologous variants appeared to be characteristic.

Sequencing was carried out using blood, either unsorted or a sorted T cell fraction (not recorded which). Source of these receptors: a male donor with ankylosing spondylitis.

The chain links TRBV20-1 to TRBJ2-1; unclear D gene. The ends were cut back, 0 bases at V and 3 bases at J, with 9 bases in the middle. The CDR3 has 14 residues. Germline-derived CDR1 and CDR2 are DFQATT and SNEGSKA (reference sequence). As DNA, the CDR3 is TGCAGTGCTAGAGAGGGATCATACTACAATGAGCAGTTCTTC. The encoded protein is CSAREGSYYNEQFF.

In its sample, this clonotype was seen a few times. The genes are TRBV20-1 and TRBJ2-1; no definite D call. V was clipped by 2 bases and J by 6 bases, with 8 bases between them. Germline V gene data show CDR1 as DFQATT and CDR2 as SNEGSKA (reference sequence). The CDR3 loop spans 12 amino acids. CDR3 amino acids: CSARPRGNEQFF. DNA of the CDR3: TGCAGTGCTAGACCCCGAGGCAATGAGCAGTTCTTC.

The genes are TRBV20-1 and TRBJ1-5; no firm D call. The CDR3 is 10 residues long. The germline V and J ends were trimmed by 6 bases and 6 bases, with 6 bases remaining between them. In germline, CDR1 is DFQATT, CDR2 SNEGSKA (reference sequence). The CDR3, as DNA: TGCAGTGCCGCTGCTCAGCCCCAGCATTTT. Translation: CSAAAQPQHF.

The rearrangement uses TRBV18 and TRBJ2-1; 7 nucleotides line up with TRBD1. This CDR3 has 16 amino acids. Looked up from germline, CDR1 is KGHSH and CDR2 is LQKENI. V dropped 0 bases and J dropped 1; count of bases not matched to a gene: 3. The CDR3 region is CASSPPSGGSYNEQFF. In DNA, the CDR3 is TGTGCCAGCTCACCACCTTCAGGGGGATCCTACAATGAGCAGTTCTTC.

This chain connects TRBV2 to TRBJ1-5, with 7 bases that match TRBD1. This CDR3 contains 14 residues. Germline lookup yields CDR1 SNHLY and CDR2 FYNNEI. Unmatched junction bases numbered 3, after V lost 3 bases and J lost 4 bases. The CDR3 nucleotides read TGTGCCAGCAGTGACCGGGACAGAAATCAGCCCCAGCATTTT. Translation gives CASSDRDRNQPQHF.

A few counts support this clonotype. The rearrangement links TRBV10-1 to TRBJ1-3, with D uncertain. V shed 7 bases and J shed 4 bases, with 17 bases lying between them. The CDR3 contains 15 residues. CDR1 is WNHNN, CDR2 SYGVQD, per germline (reference sequence). CDR3 nucleotide sequence: TGCGCCAGCACCGATAAGGGTTTGCGAGGAAACACCATATATTTT. This gives the protein CASTDKGLRGNTIYF.

This rearrangement joins TRBV14 to TRBJ1-1, with D tentatively TRBD1 (5 bases). V lost 5 bases to trimming and J lost 1 base, with 11 bases between them. This CDR3 comprises 14 residues. Germline CDR1 is SGHDN and CDR2 is FVKESK. CDR3 sequence: CASSTRGGNTEAFF. In DNA form, the CDR3 reads TGTGCCAGCAGCACCCGTGGGGGGAACACTGAAGCTTTCTTT.

The rearrangement uses TRBV18 and TRBJ2-1, with 12 bases aligning to TRBD2. This CDR3 region has 16 residues. V shed 6 bases, J shed 8 bases, and the junction held 11 bases outside the gene matches. Germline loops: CDR1 KGHSH, CDR2 LQKENI. CDR3 residues: CASSPGLAGMGDEQFF. In nucleotides, the CDR3 is TGTGCCAGCTCCCCCGGACTAGCGGGAATGGGAGATGAGCAGTTCTTC.

This clonotype has more than one count but fewer than ten. This chain connects TRBV12-3 or TRBV12-4 to TRBJ2-2; no clear D. Trimming left V 10 bases short and J 1 base short, with 13 bases between. This CDR3 has 14 amino acids. The CDR3 reads CATADAGNTGELFF. The CDR3, as DNA: TGTGCCACCGCGGACGCTGGGAACACCGGGGAGCTGTTTTTT.

The V and J genes are TRBV24-1 and TRBJ1-4; no definite D call. The germline CDR1 and CDR2 sequences are KGHDR and SFDVKD. The CDR3 runs 12 residues. The V gene lost 1 base and the J gene lost 12 bases, with 8 bases spanning the gap. CDR3 nucleotide sequence: TGTGCCACCAGTGATTTTGGACGGGAACTGTTTTTT. This codes for CATSDFGRELFF.

This chain connects TRBV29-1 to TRBJ1-2, with 9 bases fitting TRBD1. Germline V CDR1 and CDR2: SQVTM, ANQGSEA. J was trimmed by 4 bases and V by 6 bases; bases with no gene match: 9. The CDR3 extends over 14 amino acids. CDR3 in DNA: TGCAGCGTGGTCCGGGACAGGGACGTCTATGGCTACACCTTC. As protein: CSVVRDRDVYGYTF.

The V call is TRBV7-2, the J call TRBJ2-5; D not certain. Deletions cut 1 base from V and 1 base from J, with 10 bases between. CDR3 length: 15 residues. Germline V gives CDR1 SGHTA, CDR2 FQGNSA. The CDR3 DNA is TGTGCCAGCAGCTTAGTTGGTCTACCCCAAGAGACCCAGTACTTC. Its protein product is CASSLVGLPQETQYF.

To note about this clonotype: The junction and the germline gene differ at one end; a read error may be behind it. The chain has TRBV20-1 and TRBJ2-1; D perhaps matches TRBD2 (7 bases). Germline V gene sequence: CDR1 DFQATT, CDR2 SNEGSKA (reference sequence). The CDR3 contains 13 residues. CDR3 sequence reads: CSARTPGRGFRLF. The CDR3 DNA sequence: TGCAGTGCTAGAACCCCAGGGAGGGGGTTCAGGCTCTTC.

This clonotype was found a few times. The V gene is TRBV27, the J gene TRBJ2-1, with 9 bases fitting TRBD2. The V segment lost 0 bases and the J segment 9 bases; nucleotides outside the gene matches: 12. Looked up from germline, CDR1 is MNHEY and CDR2 is SMNVEV (reference sequence). The CDR3 is 17 residues long. The CDR3 loop reads CASSLSIAGAGAGEQFF. The CDR3 DNA sequence: TGTGCCAGCAGTTTATCTATAGCGGGAGCCGGAGCCGGTGAGCAGTTCTTC.